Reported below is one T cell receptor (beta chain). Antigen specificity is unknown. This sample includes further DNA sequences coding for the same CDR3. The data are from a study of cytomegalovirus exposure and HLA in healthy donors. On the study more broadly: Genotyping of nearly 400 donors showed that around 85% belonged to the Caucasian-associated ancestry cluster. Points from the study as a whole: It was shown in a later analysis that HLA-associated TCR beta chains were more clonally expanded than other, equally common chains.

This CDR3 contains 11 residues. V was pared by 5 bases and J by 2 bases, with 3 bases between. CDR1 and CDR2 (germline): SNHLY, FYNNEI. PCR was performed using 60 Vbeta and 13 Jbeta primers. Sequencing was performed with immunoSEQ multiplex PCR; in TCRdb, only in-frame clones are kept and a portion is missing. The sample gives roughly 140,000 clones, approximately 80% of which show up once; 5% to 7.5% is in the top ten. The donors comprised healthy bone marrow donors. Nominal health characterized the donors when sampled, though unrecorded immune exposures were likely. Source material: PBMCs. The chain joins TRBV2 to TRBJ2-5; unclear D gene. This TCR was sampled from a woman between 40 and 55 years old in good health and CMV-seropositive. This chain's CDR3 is CASSPQETQYF. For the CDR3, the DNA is TGTGCCAGCAGTCCGCAAGAGACCCAGTACTTC.